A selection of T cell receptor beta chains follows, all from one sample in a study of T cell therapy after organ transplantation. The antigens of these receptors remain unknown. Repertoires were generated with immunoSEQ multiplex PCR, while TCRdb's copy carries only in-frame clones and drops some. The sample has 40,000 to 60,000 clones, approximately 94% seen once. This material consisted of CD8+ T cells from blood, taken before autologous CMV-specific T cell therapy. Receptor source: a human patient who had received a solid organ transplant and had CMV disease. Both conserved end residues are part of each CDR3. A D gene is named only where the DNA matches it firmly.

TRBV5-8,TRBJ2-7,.,TGTGCCAGCAGCTTGTGGAGGGGCCCCCCTGGGGAGCAGTACTTC,CASSLWRGPPGEQYF
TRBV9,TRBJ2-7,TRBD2,TGTGCCAGCAGCGTAGGGGCGGGAGACTACGAGCAGTACTTC,CASSVGAGDYEQYF
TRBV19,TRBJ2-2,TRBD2,TGTGCCAGTAGTCCCCCACCGGGGAGCGGGAGGGCCGGCGGGGAGCTGTTTTTT,CASSPPPGSGRAGGELFF
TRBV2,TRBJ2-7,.,TGTGCCAGCAGTGAAGGGGGGCGGATTACCTACGAGCAGTACTTC,CASSEGGRITYEQYF
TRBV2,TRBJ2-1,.,TGTGCCAGCAGTGAAATCTCGACGGCGAGTAACTATGAGCAGTTCTTC,CASSEISTASNYEQFF
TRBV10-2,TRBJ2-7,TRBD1,TGCGCCAGCTCCCGGGACAGCTACGAGCAGTACTTC,CASSRDSYEQYF
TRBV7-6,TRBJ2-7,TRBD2,TGTGCCAGCAGCTTACCCCGATCCGGGACTAGCGGGAGGTACGAGCAGTACTTC,CASSLPRSGTSGRYEQYF
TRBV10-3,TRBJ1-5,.,TGTGCCATCAGTGATCCGAGCCCTAGCAATCAGCCCCAGCATTTT,CAISDPSPSNQPQHF
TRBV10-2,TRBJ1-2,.,TGCGCCAGCAGTGAGAGACAGAACTATGGCTACACCTTC,CASSERQNYGYTF
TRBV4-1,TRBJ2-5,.,TGCGCCAGCAGCCCCGGACGTACTGGCGAGACCCAGTACTTC,CASSPGRTGETQYF
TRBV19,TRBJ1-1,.,TGTGCCAGTATTTTGGGGGGCGCGGCTGAAGCTTTCTTT,CASILGGAAEAFF
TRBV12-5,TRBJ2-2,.,TGTGCTAGTGGAAATCGGGGACCCGCGAGCACCGGGGAGCTGTTTTTT,CASGNRGPASTGELFF
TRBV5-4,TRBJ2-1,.,TGTGCCAGCAGCCCGGACGGGACCGAGCAGTTCTTC,CASSPDGTEQFF
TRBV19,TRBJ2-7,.,TGTGCCAGTTCGGACACCCCCTCCTACGAGCAGTACTTC,CASSDTPSYEQYF
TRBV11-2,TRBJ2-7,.,TGTGCCAGCAGCTTAGGGCAGAACTACGAGCAGTACTTC,CASSLGQNYEQYF
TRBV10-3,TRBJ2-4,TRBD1,TGTGCCATCAGAGACGACAGGGGAAACATTCAGTACTTC,CAIRDDRGNIQYF